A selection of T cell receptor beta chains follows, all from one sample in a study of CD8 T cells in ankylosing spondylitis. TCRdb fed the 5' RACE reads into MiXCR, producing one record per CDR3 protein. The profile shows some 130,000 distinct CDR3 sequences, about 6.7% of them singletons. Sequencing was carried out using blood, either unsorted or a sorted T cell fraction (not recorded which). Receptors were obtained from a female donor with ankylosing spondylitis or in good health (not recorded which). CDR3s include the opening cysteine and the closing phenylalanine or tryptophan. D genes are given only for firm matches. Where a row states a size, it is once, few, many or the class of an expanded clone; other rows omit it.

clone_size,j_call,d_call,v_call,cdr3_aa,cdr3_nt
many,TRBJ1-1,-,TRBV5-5,CASQLPGVPEAFF,TGTGCCAGCCAACTCCCCGGGGTTCCTGAAGCTTTCTTT
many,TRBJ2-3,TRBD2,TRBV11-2,CASSPTGGPSSFLDTQYF,TGTGCCAGCAGCCCGACGGGGGGGCCCAGTAGTTTTTTAGATACGCAGTATTTT
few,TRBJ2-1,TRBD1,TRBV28,CASSFTGAVRVGQFF,TGTGCCAGCAGTTTCACAGGGGCTGTCCGGGTTGGGCAGTTCTTC
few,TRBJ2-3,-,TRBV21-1,CASSKVWSEEKDTQYF,TGTGCCAGCAGCAAAGTTTGGTCAGAAGAGAAAGATACGCAGTATTTT
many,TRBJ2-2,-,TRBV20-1,CSASPGAGELFF,TGCAGTGCTAGCCCAGGGGCCGGGGAGCTGTTTTTT
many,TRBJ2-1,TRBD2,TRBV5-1,CASSLGYSGGDEQFF,TGCGCCAGCAGCTTGGGCTATAGCGGGGGCGATGAGCAGTTCTTC
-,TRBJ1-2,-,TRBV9,CASTEGNSNYGCTF,TGTGCCAGCACTGAGGGCAATTCCAACTATGGCTGCACCTTC
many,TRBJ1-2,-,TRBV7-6,CASSLPDSNPYGYTF,TGTGCCAGCAGCTTACCGGACAGTAACCCCTATGGCTACACCTTC
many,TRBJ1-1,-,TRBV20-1,CSAPPPGGLNTEAFF,TGCAGTGCCCCTCCTCCGGGGGGGTTGAACACTGAAGCTTTCTTT
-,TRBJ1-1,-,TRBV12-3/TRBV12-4,CASTLTGANTEAFF,TGTGCCAGCACCCTGACAGGCGCGAACACTGAAGCTTTCTTT
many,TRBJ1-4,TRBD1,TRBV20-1,CSAPGQNSEKLFF,TGCAGTGCCCCGGGACAGAACTCCGAAAAACTGTTTTTT
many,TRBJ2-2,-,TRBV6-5,CASSSRGGTSGTGELFF,TGTGCCAGCAGTTCCCGAGGTGGGACATCGGGCACCGGGGAGCTGTTTTTT
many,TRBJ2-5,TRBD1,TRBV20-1,CSAPGQGQETQYF,TGCAGTGCTCCGGGACAGGGGCAAGAGACCCAGTACTTC
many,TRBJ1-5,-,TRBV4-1,CASSQVAGPSNQPQHF,TGCGCCAGCAGCCAAGTGGCTGGACCCAGCAATCAGCCCCAGCATTTT
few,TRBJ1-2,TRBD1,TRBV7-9,CASSSGQGSSNYGYTF,TGTGCCAGCAGCTCCGGACAGGGCAGCAGTAACTATGGCTACACCTTC
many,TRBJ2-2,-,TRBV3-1,CASSHPQGGTGELFF,TGTGCCAGCAGCCACCCGCAGGGTGGGACCGGGGAGCTGTTTTTT
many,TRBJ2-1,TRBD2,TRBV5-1,CASSYGLAGAYNEQFF,TGCGCCAGCAGCTACGGGCTAGCGGGGGCCTACAATGAGCAGTTCTTC